This T cell receptor (beta chain) was sequenced for a study of beta chain features in type 1 diabetes. Findings and caveats of the study: Moderately but significantly shorter TCRB CDR3s were found in Type 1 diabetes patients in all four CD4+ subsets. Patients showed naive, central memory and Treg TCRB repertoires that appeared more similar than those of healthy donors.

The germline gives CDR1 SGHTA, CDR2 FQGNSA. This CDR3 is 13 amino acids long. V lost 5 bases, J lost 7 bases, and 14 bases lay in between. Purities in excess of 95% were seen in all sorted populations. cDNA synthesis used the whole RNA isolate, giving expressed TCRB sequences. Some 3.8 million reads, on average, came from each naive, central memory and regulatory T cell sample. Using immunoSEQ multiplex PCR, the repertoire was profiled, and TCRdb retains in-frame clones only, with some absent. The top ten clones hold about 0.64% of a sample with roughly 400,000 clones, roughly a tenth of them seen once. Regarding this clone: Its antigen is not identified.

The sequencing input was central memory CD4+ T cells from blood. This sequence originates from a man aged 25-40 years with type 1 diabetes. The rearrangement joins TRBV7-2 to TRBJ1-1, with TRBD1 as a possible D gene (5 bases). The CDR3 region is CASSLAGQSEAFF. The CDR3 nucleotides read TGTGCCAGCAGCCTTGCGGGGCAGAGTGAAGCTTTCTTT. The variable domain in full, with the rest retrieved from reference TRBV7-2 and TRBJ1-1, is GAGVSQSPSNKVTEKGKDVELRCDPISGHTALYWYRQSLGQGLEFLIYFQGNSAPDKSGLPSDRFSAERTGGSVSTLTIQRTQQEDSAVYLCASSLAGQSEAFFGQGTRLTVV.